This entry lists 28 T cell receptor beta chains sequenced from one sample in a study of cytomegalovirus exposure and HLA in healthy donors. Produced via immunoSEQ multiplex PCR; TCRdb's table is partial and in-frame only. Of 200,000 or so clones listed, more than 80% were seen once; the top ten hold over 5.5%. The sequencing sample was made of PBMCs. These TCRs come from a young man in good health and CMV-seropositive.

This clone has only a few counts. The chain uses TRBV11-2 and TRBJ2-2, with a possible D match to TRBD2 (5 bases). Germline V gives CDR1 SGHAT, CDR2 FQNNGV. The CDR3 has 15 amino acids. V was clipped by 5 bases and J by 1 base, with 11 bases between them. CDR3 in amino acids: CASSTIRGNTGELFF. The CDR3 DNA reads TGTGCCAGCAGCACCATCCGGGGGAACACCGGGGAGCTGTTTTTT. Supplemented by reference TRBV11-2 and TRBJ2-2, the full variable domain reads EAGVAQSPRYKIIEKRQSVAFWCNPISGHATLYWYQQILGQGPKLLIQFQNNGVVDDSQLPKDRFSAERLKGVDSTLKIQPAKLEDSAVYLCASSTIRGNTGELFFGEGSRLTVL.

The rearrangement links TRBV5-1 to TRBJ2-3, with 13 positions matching TRBD2. There are 16 residues in the CDR3. Germline V gene lookup returns CDR1 SGHRS and CDR2 YFSETQ. Losses at the gene ends were 4 bases for V and 6 bases for J; bases not matched to a gene: 8. CDR3 protein: CASSARLAGGGDTQYF. The DNA of the CDR3 is TGCGCCAGCAGCGCCCGACTAGCGGGAGGTGGGGATACGCAGTATTTT. The complete variable domain, with remaining parts taken from reference TRBV5-1 and TRBJ2-3, reads KAGVTQTPRYLIKTRGQQVTLSCSPISGHRSVSWYQQTPGQGLQFLFEYFSETQRNKGNFPGRFSGRQFSNSRSEMNVSTLELGDSALYLCASSARLAGGGDTQYFGPGTRLTVL.

V gene TRBV2 combines with J gene TRBJ2-5, with 9 bases aligning to TRBD2. The germline CDR1 and CDR2 sequences are SNHLY and FYNNEI. Trimming at V came to 6 bases and at J to 5 bases, leaving 10 bases not matched to a gene. The CDR3 runs to 15 residues. The CDR3 coding sequence is TGTGCCAGCAGGGCGGATAGCGGGGGAGGGGAGACCCAGTACTTC. This codes for CASRADSGGGETQYF.

The chain links TRBV6-5 to TRBJ1-2; D is possibly TRBD1 (5 bases). The CDR3 extends over 16 amino acids. V lost 4 bases and J lost 1, with 16 bases in between. Germline values: CDR1 MNHEY, CDR2 SVGAGI. CDR3 nucleotides: TGTGCCAGCAGTTCGGGGGGTCTGCCCCTTAACTATGGCTACACCTTC. Its protein is CASSSGGLPLNYGYTF.

The rearrangement uses TRBV14 and TRBJ1-1; D call uncertain. Germline assignment: CDR1 SGHDN and CDR2 FVKESK. V was clipped by 6 bases and J by 3 bases, with 5 bases between them. The CDR3 totals 11 residues. In DNA form, the CDR3 reads TGTGCCAGCAGACGGGACACTGAAGCTTTCTTT. It is translated as CASRRDTEAFF. Supplemented by reference TRBV14 and TRBJ1-1, the full variable domain reads EAGVTQFPSHSVIEKGQTVTLRCDPISGHDNLYWYRRVMGKEIKFLLHFVKESKQDESGMPNNRFLAERTGGTYSTLKVQPAELEDSGVYFCASRRDTEAFFGQGTRLTVV.

This chain connects TRBV20-1 to TRBJ2-7; D not certain. CDR3 length equals 10 residues. Germline CDR1 reads DFQATT; CDR2 reads SNEGSKA (reference sequence). The V and J ends lost 1 base and 6 bases respectively, with 4 bases between them. The DNA for the CDR3 is TGCAGTGCTAGAGTCCGCGAGCAGTACTTC. Protein product: CSARVREQYF.

This chain links TRBV2 with TRBJ2-1; 7 bases agree with TRBD2. Trimming cost V 4 bases and J 14 bases; bases outside gene matches: 8. CDR3 length equals 12 residues. From germline, CDR1 is SNHLY and CDR2 FYNNEI. CDR3: CASSGLAPREFF. The CDR3 nucleotides read TGTGCCAGCAGTGGACTAGCCCCCAGGGAGTTCTTC.

The chain joins TRBV18 to TRBJ2-7; weak D call: TRBD1 (5 bases). This CDR3 is built from 13 residues. The V end lost 3 bases, the J end lost 3 bases, and 9 bases lay between the germline ends. Germline CDR1 KGHSH, CDR2 LQKENI. CDR3 DNA sequence: TGTGCCAGCTCACCCCGGACACTCTACGAGCAGTACTTC. Translating it yields CASSPRTLYEQYF.

This clone has a single count. V and J are TRBV9 and TRBJ1-1; the match to TRBD1 covers 8 bases. The CDR3 is 17 residues long. CDR1 is SGDLS and CDR2 is YYNGEE in the germline V gene. V gave up 4 bases and J gave up 1 base; unmatched junction bases: 12. CDR3 protein: CASSWGPGGRSNTEAFF. In DNA, the CDR3 is TGTGCCAGCAGCTGGGGTCCAGGGGGCCGCTCGAACACTGAAGCTTTCTTT.

The chain carries TRBV4-3 and TRBJ2-7; D remains unclear. V lost 4 bases and J 6 bases, leaving 22 bases between the germline ends. CDR3 length equals 16 residues. CDR1 and CDR2 from the germline V gene are LGHNA and YSLEER. Written as DNA, the CDR3 is TGCGCCAGCAGCCCAAAGCAAGGTTACCTACAGTCCGAGCAGTACTTC. This sequence encodes CASSPKQGYLQSEQYF.

In regard to this clone: Distinct nucleotide sequences in the sample also encode this CDR3. CDR3: CASSEGTGGTDTQYF. CDR3 bases: TGTGCCAGCAGTGAAGGGACAGGTGGCACAGATACGCAGTATTTT. J is TRBJ2-3 and V is TRBV6-4, with 8 positions matching TRBD1. CDR3 length: 15 amino acids. The germline CDR1 and CDR2 sequences are MRHNA and SNTAGT. The V gene end was trimmed by 3 bases and the J gene end by 1 base; junction bases not matched to a gene: 3.

The chain employs TRBV29-1 and TRBJ1-3; 7 nucleotides align to TRBD1. Unmatched junction bases numbered 3, after V lost 4 bases and J lost 0 bases. Germline CDR1 and CDR2: SQVTM and ANQGSEA. The CDR3 sequence is 14 residues long. This CDR3 is CSVGGGTSGNTIYF. In DNA, the CDR3 is TGCAGCGTTGGAGGGGGCACCTCTGGAAACACCATATATTTT. The full variable domain, with the rest looked up from reference TRBV29-1 and TRBJ1-3, is SAVISQKPSRDICQRGTSLTIQCQVDSQVTMMFWYRQQPGQSLTLIATANQGSEATYESGFVIDKFPISRPNLTFSTLTVSNMSPEDSSIYLCSVGGGTSGNTIYFGEGSWLTVV.

The chain uses TRBV9 and TRBJ2-1; 7 bases are a match to TRBD2. The V gene end was trimmed by 0 bases and the J gene end by 0 bases; junction bases not matched to a gene: 6. This CDR3 comprises 17 residues. CDR1 is SGDLS and CDR2 is YYNGEE in the germline V gene. The CDR3 DNA follows: TGTGCCAGCAGCGTAGGGGAGGGGCGGAGCTCCTACAATGAGCAGTTCTTC. Its translation: CASSVGEGRSSYNEQFF.

The rearrangement joins TRBV19 to TRBJ2-3; 7 bases match TRBD2. The V gene end was trimmed by 4 bases and the J gene end by 3 bases; junction bases not matched to a gene: 7. The germline gives CDR1 LNHDA, CDR2 SQIVND (reference sequence). CDR3 length: 15 residues. CDR3 loop: CASSNAGEGTDTQYF. In nucleotides, the CDR3 is TGTGCCAGTAGTAACGCGGGAGAAGGAACAGATACGCAGTATTTT.

The V and J genes are TRBV28 and TRBJ2-1; 8 bases are a match to TRBD1. The trim removed 6 bases at V and 8 bases at J, leaving 9 bases unmatched. Germline V CDR1 and CDR2: MDHEN, SYDVKM. The CDR3 length is 14 residues. The CDR3 region has the DNA TGTGCCAGCAGCCCTCTCGGACAGGGCCATGAGCAGTTCTTC. It yields the protein CASSPLGQGHEQFF.

The rearrangement links TRBV28 to TRBJ2-2; maybe TRBD2 (6 bases). Trimming removed 10 bases at V and 1 base at J, with 13 bases between. Germline V gene data show CDR1 as MDHEN and CDR2 as SYDVKM. This CDR3 spans 14 amino acids. The CDR3 here is CATLPRGNTGELFF. CDR3 DNA: TGTGCCACCCTGCCGCGGGGGAACACCGGGGAGCTGTTTTTT.

The chain carries TRBV18 and TRBJ2-7; D unresolved. Per germline, CDR1 KGHSH and CDR2 LQKENI. This CDR3 is built from 14 residues. With 0 bases removed from V and 2 bases from J, the gap between germline ends came to 8 bases. CDR3 sequence (DNA): TGTGCCAGCTCACCACCGAACAGTCCCTACGAGCAGTACTTC. This codes for CASSPPNSPYEQYF. The full variable domain, with the rest looked up from reference TRBV18 and TRBJ2-7, is NAGVMQNPRHLVRRRGQEARLRCSPMKGHSHVYWYRQLPEEGLKFMVYLQKENIIDESGMPKERFSAEFPKEGPSILRIQQVVRGDSAAYFCASSPPNSPYEQYFGPGTRLTVT.

This sequence joins TRBV11-2 and TRBJ2-3; TRBD2 agrees at 7 bases. This CDR3 is built from 16 residues. Losses at the gene ends were 5 bases for V and 2 bases for J; bases not matched to a gene: 10. Germline V CDR1 and CDR2: SGHAT, FQNNGV. CDR3 residues: CASSNRDGGNTDTQYF. In nucleotides, the CDR3 is TGTGCCAGCAGCAACCGGGACGGGGGGAACACAGATACGCAGTATTTT.

The CDR3 sequence is CASRRGARSGANVLTF. The CDR3 coding sequence is TGTGCCAGCAGACGGGGGGCACGCTCTGGGGCCAACGTCCTGACTTTC. The rearrangement links TRBV7-6 to TRBJ2-6; D perhaps matches TRBD2 (7 bases). There are 16 residues in the CDR3. The V gene lost 6 bases and the J gene lost 0 bases, with 12 bases spanning the gap. CDR1 and CDR2 from the germline V gene are SGHVS and FNYEAQ. Full variable domain (rest looked up from reference TRBV7-6 and TRBJ2-6): GAGVSQSPRYKVTKRGQDVALRCDPISGHVSLYWYRQALGQGPEFLTYFNYEAQQDKSGLPNDRFSAERPEGSISTLTIQRTEQRDSAMYRCASRRGARSGANVLTFGAGSRLTVL.

This chain joins TRBV28 and TRBJ2-5, with D tentatively TRBD1 (5 bases). Germline CDR1 MDHEN, CDR2 SYDVKM. The V and J ends lost 5 bases and 2 bases respectively, with 21 bases between them. CDR3 length: 17 amino acids. The CDR3 DNA sequence: TGTGCCAGCAGTCATTCGACAGCACCATTGGGGCAAGAGACCCAGTACTTC. As protein: CASSHSTAPLGQETQYF.

The rearrangement links TRBV5-1 to TRBJ2-5; TRBD2 matches 7 bases. Germline V gene lookup returns CDR1 SGHRS and CDR2 YFSETQ. The CDR3 runs 16 residues. V gave up 3 bases and J gave up 1 base; unmatched junction bases: 9. The chain's CDR3 is CASSWGGVAGQETQYF. The CDR3 coding sequence is TGCGCCAGCAGCTGGGGGGGGGTCGCGGGCCAAGAGACCCAGTACTTC.

V and J are TRBV18 and TRBJ1-1, with 7 bases matching TRBD1. The CDR3 sequence is 17 residues long. The germline CDR1 and CDR2 sequences are KGHSH and LQKENI. V was clipped by 4 bases and J by 1 base; unmatched bases: 12. The CDR3 spells CASSRYAGQDKNTEAFF. The DNA for the CDR3 is TGTGCCAGCTCACGTTATGCTGGACAGGACAAGAACACTGAAGCTTTCTTT.

This clone came up once. V usage is TRBV9 and J usage is TRBJ2-2; D might be TRBD2 (7 bases). CDR1 is SGDLS and CDR2 is YYNGEE in the germline V gene. This CDR3 region has 15 residues. The V gene lost 4 bases and the J gene lost 6 bases, with 16 bases spanning the gap. This CDR3 reads CASSSGGGEAGELFF. For the CDR3, the DNA is TGTGCCAGCAGCTCTGGGGGGGGCGAAGCCGGGGAGCTGTTTTTT.

The genes are TRBV28 and TRBJ2-3, with 7 bases aligning to TRBD2. J was trimmed by 4 bases and V by 9 bases; bases with no gene match: 13. Germline CDR1 and CDR2: MDHEN and SYDVKM. CDR3 length equals 15 residues. CDR3 in DNA: TGTGCCAGTAACCCGTGGGAGGGCGGCGCAGATACGCAGTATTTT. This encodes CASNPWEGGADTQYF.

The V and J genes are TRBV30 and TRBJ1-5; possible D gene TRBD1, 6 bases. Germline CDR1 GTSNPN, CDR2 SVGIG (reference sequence). Trimming cost V 7 bases and J 0 bases, with 10 bases left between them. This CDR3 is 13 amino acids long. The CDR3 protein is CASQGNSNQPQHF. Written as DNA, the CDR3 is TGTGCCTCACAGGGAAATAGCAATCAGCCCCAGCATTTT.

The V call is TRBV6-6, the J call TRBJ2-1, with 9 bases fitting TRBD1. CDR1 is MNHNY, CDR2 SVGAGI, per germline (reference sequence). The CDR3 is made up of 16 amino acids. V trimming: 4 bases; J trimming: 5 bases; junction bases outside the gene matches: 9. CDR3 sequence: CASSSSGTGNHNEQFF. The CDR3 nucleotides are TGTGCCAGCAGTTCCTCCGGGACAGGGAACCACAATGAGCAGTTCTTC.

In DNA, the CDR3 is TGTGCCAGTACCGTCCCGGGACTAGCGTTCTCTGGGGCCAACGTCCTGACTTTC. This encodes CASTVPGLAFSGANVLTF. The V call is TRBV19, the J call TRBJ2-6, with TRBD2 matching 10 bases. CDR1 and CDR2 (germline): LNHDA, SQIVND (reference sequence). V was clipped by 7 bases and J by 0 bases; unmatched bases: 9. The CDR3 extends over 18 amino acids.

This chain uses TRBV9 with TRBJ2-1; 12 positions agree with TRBD2. The trim removed 4 bases at V and 10 bases at J, leaving 9 bases unmatched. Germline V lookup: CDR1 SGDLS, CDR2 YYNGEE. The CDR3 is made up of 15 amino acids. The CDR3 region is CASSRGLAGRDEQFF. The CDR3 nucleotides read TGTGCCAGCAGCCGGGGACTAGCGGGTCGAGACGAGCAGTTCTTC. Filled out from reference TRBV9 and TRBJ2-1, the complete variable domain reads DSGVTQTPKHLITATGQRVTLRCSPRSGDLSVYWYQQSLDQGLQFLIQYYNGEERAKGNILERFSAQQFPDLHSELNLSSLELGDSALYFCASSRGLAGRDEQFFGPGTRLTVL.